A single sample gave rise to the 10 T cell receptor beta chains below, sequenced in a study of T cell responses to AZD1222 COVID-19 vaccine (dated by TCRdb to about 2021). Libraries came from the immunoSEQ multiplex PCR assay. TCRdb stores this immuneACCESS table with in-frame sequences only. Part of the clones is absent; in the studies checked, under half of the shortfall reflects unresolved V genes, and no reason is known for the rest. This sample has about 140,000 clones in its table, and 92% of those were observed once. Clones ranked in the top ten supply over 4% of the sample. In the paper's terms, the time point label means: about 28 days (+/-7) after the second vaccine dose. This specimen consisted of peripheral blood, obtained 28 days after the second AZD1222 dose. The source of these receptors is an adult who received the AZD1222 COVID-19 vaccine.

This clone was found a few times. The chain joins TRBV9 to TRBJ2-2, with D perhaps matching TRBD1 (6 bases). This CDR3 comprises 16 residues. Trimming removed 3 bases from V and 3 bases from J, with 15 bases in between. Germline lookup yields CDR1 SGDLS and CDR2 YYNGEE. CDR3 in amino acids: CASSAPSGVHTGELFF. DNA for the CDR3: TGTGCCAGCAGCGCTCCGTCAGGGGTGCACACCGGGGAGCTGTTTTTT.

This chain links TRBV4-3 with TRBJ2-3; the D gene could be TRBD1 or TRBD2 (6 bases each). Trimming stripped 0 bases from V and 4 bases from J, with 14 bases between. Germline-derived CDR1 and CDR2 are LGHNA and YSLEER. The CDR3 consists of 16 residues. DNA for the CDR3: TGCGCCAGCAGCCAAGATGTCGGGGGCCTCCCAGATACGCAGTATTTT. The encoded protein is CASSQDVGGLPDTQYF.

This chain joins TRBV10-3 and TRBJ2-7; D is possibly TRBD2 (6 bases). The V and J ends lost 3 bases and 3 bases respectively, with 18 bases between them. Germline loops: CDR1 ENHRY, CDR2 SYGVKD. This CDR3 has 16 amino acids. Written as DNA, the CDR3 is TGTGCCATCAGTGAACCAACAGCGGGTATCTTCTACGAGCAGTACTTC. Translated: CAISEPTAGIFYEQYF.

This rearrangement joins TRBV6-5 to TRBJ1-6, with TRBD1 matching over 7 bases. Germline CDR1 and CDR2: MNHEY and SVGAGI. The length of the CDR3 is 14 residues. Trimming removed 6 bases from V and 6 bases from J; junction bases left unmatched: 5. The chain's CDR3 is CASRRTGGNSPLHF. The CDR3 DNA reads as TGTGCCAGCAGGCGGACAGGTGGTAATTCACCCCTCCACTTT.

This sequence joins TRBV28 and TRBJ2-1, with 7 bases identical to TRBD1. This CDR3 spans 16 amino acids. Germline V CDR1 and CDR2: MDHEN, SYDVKM. V was clipped by 4 bases and J by 6 bases; unmatched bases: 12. The CDR3 is CASSSRQGLRGNEQFF. In nucleotides, the CDR3 is TGTGCCAGCAGTTCCCGACAGGGTTTGAGGGGCAATGAGCAGTTCTTC.

The sample holds one count of this clone. The CDR3 is CASSLPSGQLVGYTF. The CDR3, as DNA: TGTGCCAGCAGCTTACCCTCGGGACAGTTAGTGGGCTACACCTTC. The rearrangement uses TRBV7-2 and TRBJ1-2; TRBD1 matches 7 bases. The length of the CDR3 is 15 residues. The trim removed 2 bases at V and 8 bases at J, leaving 11 bases unmatched. Per germline, CDR1 SGHTA and CDR2 FQGNSA.

The chain combines TRBV28 with TRBJ2-3, with 7 bases identical to TRBD1. The CDR3 spans 16 residues. Losses at the gene ends were 4 bases for V and 2 bases for J; bases not matched to a gene: 9. The germline CDR1 and CDR2 sequences are MDHEN and SYDVKM. CDR3 protein: CASSSGTGVATDTQYF. DNA for the CDR3: TGTGCCAGCAGTTCCGGCACAGGGGTGGCCACAGATACGCAGTATTTT.

The chain has TRBV4-3 and TRBJ2-1; D may be TRBD1 (6 bases). Germline V lookup: CDR1 LGHNA, CDR2 YSLEER. V lost 4 bases and J 2 bases, leaving 15 bases between the germline ends. This CDR3 spans 16 amino acids. DNA for the CDR3: TGCGCCAGCAGCCCAGAGACGGGACAACCCTACAATGAGCAGTTCTTC. Translation gives CASSPETGQPYNEQFF.

The CDR3 spells CASSAQGTTQPQHF. The CDR3 coding sequence is TGTGCCAGCAGTGCGCAGGGGACGACTCAGCCCCAGCATTTT. The chain carries TRBV25-1 and TRBJ1-5; tentatively, D is TRBD1 (6 bases). There are 14 residues in the CDR3. Germline V gene data show CDR1 as MGHDK and CDR2 as SYGVNS. V lost 4 bases and J 6 bases, leaving 13 bases between the germline ends.

V gene TRBV9 combines with J gene TRBJ2-4; TRBD1 might be the D (5 bases). This CDR3 is 13 amino acids long. The V gene's germline CDR1 is SGDLS and CDR2 YYNGEE. Trimming cost V 3 bases and J 8 bases, with 12 bases left between them. In DNA, the CDR3 is TGTGCCAGCAGCGCGACAGAATGGGACATTCAGTACTTC. It translates to CASSATEWDIQYF.